What follows describes a single TCR beta chain. Its antigen is not known. TCRdb recomputed calls from the reads with MiXCR, one row per CDR3 protein. Among about 900,000 distinct CDR3 sequences listed, 25% to 40% were seen once. The sample comes from a study of T cell repertoires in cytomegalovirus infection. The CDR3 is 10 residues long. Germline CDR1 reads MNHEY; CDR2 reads SVGEGT. This TCR was recovered from a human donor in good health (CMV status not recorded). Some clones in this sample may be carry-over from other donors' samples. The V and J genes are TRBV6-2 or TRBV6-3 and TRBJ2-1; D is unclear. This material consisted of cultured CD8+ T cells from PBMCs, taken from culture after CMV antigen stimulation. For the CDR3, the DNA is TGTGCGGCCGGCCCCCGGAAGGGGTTCTTC. This gives the protein CAAGPRKGFF.